The present T cell receptor beta chain was sequenced within a study of radiotherapy plus CTLA-4 blockade in lung cancer (dated by TCRdb to 2016 to 2018). About the full investigation: Objective responses were observed in about a sixth of enrolled patients, and disease control was achieved in roughly 29%.

The study tested focal radiation therapy combined with CTLA-4 blockade (ipilimumab) in patients with chemo-refractory metastatic non-small-cell lung cancer. Study-wide conclusions, independent of this receptor: Early dynamic changes in blood T cell clones, together with increased serum interferon-beta after radiation, were reported as the strongest predictors of response. After treatment with radiotherapy and ipilimumab, TCR clones that originated in tumors expanded in peripheral blood.

Counted from cysteine to phenylalanine, this CDR3 has 15 amino acids. Left in the record is the CDR3 DNA by itself, 45 bases read in frame from the first base. V is cut back by 4 bases and J by 3 bases, with 4 bases in the junction unmatched. CDR1 MNHEY and CDR2 SVGAGI were looked up in the germline V gene. Libraries came from the immunoSEQ multiplex PCR assay. TCRdb's version of the immuneACCESS table is confined to in-frame rearrangements and falls short of the full clone set. An unresolved V gene accounts for under half of the shortfall where checked; the remainder is of unknown origin. The sample contains 70,000 to 90,000 clones, roughly three quarters of them found a single time. The biggest ten clones account for 7% to 8% of the sample. This clone was counted a few times. The target of this receptor is not known. Base qualities are not recorded, but no much larger clone differs from it by a single base. The same CDR3 can be traced to other DNA sequences in this sample.

The sequences come from peripheral blood, collected from a patient treated with radiotherapy plus ipilimumab. This sequence uses TRBV6-5 and TRBJ1-1; 11 central bases correspond to TRBD1. The sequence was collected from a human donor with non-small cell lung cancer who had a complete response to radiotherapy plus ipilimumab. The nucleotide sequence is TGTGCCAGCAGTTCGGAGGGACAGGGGGACACTGAAGCTTTCTTT. Its protein product is CASSSEGQGDTEAFF.